One and the same sample provided the 13 T cell receptor beta chains below, sequenced in a study of Ad26.COV2.S vaccination and SARS-CoV-2 variants. Measured with immunoSEQ multiplex PCR; TCRdb has only the in-frame clones, and not every one. The sample includes 500,000 or so clones, roughly nine tenths of them seen just once. Treatment given: around 19 received Ad26.COV2.S at low or high dose, single or two shots; about 5 received placebo; per-sample allocation not given. Day 63 after the first injection of vaccine or placebo was the sampling time. The specimen comprised peripheral blood, sampled in a trial of Ad26.COV2.S vaccine versus placebo. These receptors were collected from a person aged 18-60 years who received the Ad26.COV2.S COVID-19 vaccine or a placebo.

The V gene is TRBV3-1 (or the pseudogene TRBV3-2), the J gene TRBJ1-5, with D perhaps TRBD1 (5 bases). Looked up from germline, CDR1 is LGHDT and CDR2 is YNNKEL (reference sequence). This CDR3 has 14 residues. Trimming cost V 0 bases and J 5 bases, with 8 bases left between them. Written as DNA, the CDR3 is TGTGCCAGCAGCCAAGATGTGGGGGATCAGCCCCAGCATTTT. This codes for CASSQDVGDQPQHF.

The chain joins TRBV6-6 to TRBJ2-3; the D gene is possibly TRBD2 (6 bases). V lost 5 bases to trimming and J lost 8 bases, with 17 bases between them. Germline V gene sequence: CDR1 MNHNY, CDR2 SVGAGI (reference sequence). This CDR3 is 14 amino acids long. The CDR3 bases are TGTGCCAGCAGTCTTCGAGGACTACTCGGTACGCAGTATTTT. It specifies CASSLRGLLGTQYF.

The genes are TRBV5-1 and TRBJ2-4; D ambiguous. The germline V and J ends were trimmed by 0 bases and 13 bases, with 8 bases remaining between them. This CDR3 spans 11 amino acids. Looked up from germline, CDR1 is SGHRS and CDR2 is YFSETQ. This CDR3 is CASSLDKVQYF. CDR3 bases: TGCGCCAGCAGCTTGGATAAGGTGCAGTACTTC.

The V call is TRBV7-2, the J call TRBJ1-6, with a weak D call TRBD1 (5 bases). Germline CDR1 and CDR2: SGHTA and FQGNSA. With 6 bases removed from V and 14 bases from J, the gap between germline ends came to 23 bases. This CDR3 is built from 15 residues. Here the CDR3 DNA reads TGTGCCAGCAGGTCAGACAGTTCCGGAATTAGGTCCCTCCACTTT. Protein sequence: CASRSDSSGIRSLHF.

The table lists this clone with a few counts. In the same sample, other DNA sequences code for this CDR3. This rearrangement joins TRBV24-1 to TRBJ2-3, with D hard to call. Trimming removed 4 bases at V and 5 bases at J, with 3 bases between. Germline CDR1 KGHDR, CDR2 SFDVKD. This CDR3 is built from 11 residues. CDR3 bases: TGTGCCACCAGTGACAGAGATACGCAGTATTTT. Translation gives CATSDRDTQYF.

This clone was counted once. The rearrangement links TRBV15 to TRBJ1-4; 10 bases are a match to TRBD1. The CDR3 runs to 16 residues. Germline values: CDR1 LNHNV, CDR2 YYDKDF (reference sequence). Trimming removed 5 bases from V and 7 bases from J; junction bases left unmatched: 10. CDR3 DNA sequence: TGTGCCACCAGCCAGATGGGGACAGGGGCGGGTGAAAAACTGTTTTTT. Amino acid sequence: CATSQMGTGAGEKLFF.

The V gene is TRBV2, the J gene TRBJ1-2; no reliable D call. The germline gives CDR1 SNHLY, CDR2 FYNNEI. There are 15 residues in the CDR3. The V end was cut by 7 bases, the J end by 4 bases, with 19 bases between. The chain's CDR3 is CASTLLRQTLYGYTF. The DNA of the CDR3 is TGTGCCAGCACCCTTCTACGGCAGACTCTCTATGGCTACACCTTC.

Only one count was recorded for this clone. The chain links TRBV7-8 to TRBJ1-5; D possibly corresponds to TRBD1 (6 bases). V was clipped by 1 base and J by 5 bases, with 18 bases between them. The CDR3 consists of 17 residues. The germline CDR1 and CDR2 sequences are SGHVS and FQNEAQ. The CDR3 DNA follows: TGTGCCAGCAGCTTAGTAAGGAGGTCGAGGGGGGATCAGCCCCAGCATTTT. This gives the protein CASSLVRRSRGDQPQHF.

The rearrangement uses TRBV6-5 and TRBJ2-7; the D is unclear. The CDR3 extends over 15 amino acids. The V gene lost 4 bases and the J gene lost 3 bases, with 16 bases spanning the gap. CDR1 and CDR2 (germline): MNHEY, SVGAGI. The CDR3 nucleotides read TGTGCCAGCAGTTCCGACGGAGATCCCTACTACGAGCAGTACTTC. Amino acid sequence: CASSSDGDPYYEQYF.

The J gene is TRBJ2-3, the V gene TRBV12-3 or TRBV12-4; D not resolved. The CDR3 has 11 amino acids. Trimming pared 7 bases from V and 0 bases from J, leaving 2 bases between. The chain's CDR3 is CASTSTDTQYF. CDR3 DNA: TGTGCCAGCACCAGCACAGATACGCAGTATTTT.

This chain links TRBV30 with TRBJ1-1; D not certain. V shed 0 bases and J shed 2 bases, with 7 bases lying between them. The CDR3 is 13 residues long. Germline lookup yields CDR1 GTSNPN and CDR2 SVGIG (reference sequence). The CDR3 DNA sequence: TGTGCCTGGAGTGTTCAGCCCAACACTGAAGCTTTCTTT. Its translation: CAWSVQPNTEAFF.

This clone came up a few times. V gene TRBV7-9 combines with J gene TRBJ2-1, with 11 nucleotides matching TRBD2. The CDR3 totals 16 residues. Trimming cost V 5 bases and J 7 bases; bases outside gene matches: 10. The germline CDR1 and CDR2 sequences are SEHNR and FQNEAQ (reference sequence). CDR3 protein: CASSPLGTSGRNEQFF. The CDR3 coding sequence is TGTGCCAGCAGCCCCCTGGGGACTAGCGGACGGAATGAGCAGTTCTTC.

The rearrangement uses TRBV27 and TRBJ2-2, with D perhaps TRBD2 (6 bases). The germline V gene encodes CDR1 MNHEY and CDR2 SMNVEV (reference sequence). The CDR3 consists of 12 residues. V was cut by 6 bases and J by 7 bases, with 9 bases left in between. CDR3 loop: CASSGGDGELFF. CDR3 DNA: TGTGCCAGCAGCGGGGGAGACGGGGAGCTGTTTTTT.